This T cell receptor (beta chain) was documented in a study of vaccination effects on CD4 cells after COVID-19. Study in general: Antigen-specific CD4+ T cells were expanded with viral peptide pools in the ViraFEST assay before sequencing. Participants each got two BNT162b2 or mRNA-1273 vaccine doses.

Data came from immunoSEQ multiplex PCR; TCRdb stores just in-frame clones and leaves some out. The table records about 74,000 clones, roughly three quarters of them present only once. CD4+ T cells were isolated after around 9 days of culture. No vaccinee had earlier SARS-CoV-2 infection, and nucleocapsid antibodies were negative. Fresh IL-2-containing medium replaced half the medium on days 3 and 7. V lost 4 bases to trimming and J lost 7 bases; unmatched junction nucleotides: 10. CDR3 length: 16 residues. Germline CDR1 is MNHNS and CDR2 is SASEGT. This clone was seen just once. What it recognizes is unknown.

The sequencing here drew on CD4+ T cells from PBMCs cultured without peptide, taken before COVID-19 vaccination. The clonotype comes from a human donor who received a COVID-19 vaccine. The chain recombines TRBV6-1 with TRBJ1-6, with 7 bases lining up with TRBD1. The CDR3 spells CASSGKRQGNNSPLHF. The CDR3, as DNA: TGTGCCAGCAGTGGTAAAAGACAGGGTAACAATTCACCCCTCCACTTT.